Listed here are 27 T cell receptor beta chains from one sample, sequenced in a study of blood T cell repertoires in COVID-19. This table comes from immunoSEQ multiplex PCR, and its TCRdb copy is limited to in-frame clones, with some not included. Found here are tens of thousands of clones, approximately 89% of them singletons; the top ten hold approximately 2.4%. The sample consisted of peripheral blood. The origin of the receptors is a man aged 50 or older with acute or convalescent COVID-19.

In DNA, the CDR3 is TGTGCCAGCAGGACCCGAGCGGGAGGGCCGGGGAATGAGCAGTTCTTC. Translation gives CASRTRAGGPGNEQFF. The gene calls are TRBV2 and TRBJ2-1; 10 nucleotides match TRBD2. Germline CDR1 and CDR2: SNHLY and FYNNEI. CDR3 length equals 16 residues. J was trimmed by 7 bases and V by 6 bases; bases with no gene match: 12.

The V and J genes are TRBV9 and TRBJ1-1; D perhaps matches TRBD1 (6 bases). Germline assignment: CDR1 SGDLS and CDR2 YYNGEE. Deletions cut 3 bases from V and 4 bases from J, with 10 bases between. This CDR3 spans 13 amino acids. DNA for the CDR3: TGTGCCAGCAGCGCCAGGGGAAGCACTGAAGCTTTCTTT. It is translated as CASSARGSTEAFF.

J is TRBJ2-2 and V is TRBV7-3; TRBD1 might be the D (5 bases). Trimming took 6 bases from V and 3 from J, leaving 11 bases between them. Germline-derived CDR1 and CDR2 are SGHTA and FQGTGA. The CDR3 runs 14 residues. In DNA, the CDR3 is TGTGCCAGCAGGGTGACAGAATACACCGGGGAGCTGTTTTTT. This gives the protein CASRVTEYTGELFF. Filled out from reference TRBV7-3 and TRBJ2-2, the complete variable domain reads GAGVSQTPSNKVTEKGKYVELRCDPISGHTALYWYRQSLGQGPEFLIYFQGTGAADDSGLPNDRFFAVRPEGSVSTLKIQRTERGDSAVYLCASRVTEYTGELFFGEGSRLTVL.

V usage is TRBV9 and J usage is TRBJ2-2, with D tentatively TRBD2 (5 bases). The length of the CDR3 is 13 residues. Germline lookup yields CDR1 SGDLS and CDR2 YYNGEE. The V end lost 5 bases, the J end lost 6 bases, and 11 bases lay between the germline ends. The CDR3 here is CASRGEGAGELFF. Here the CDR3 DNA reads TGTGCCAGCAGGGGAGAGGGAGCCGGGGAGCTGTTTTTT. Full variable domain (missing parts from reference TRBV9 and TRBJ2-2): DSGVTQTPKHLITATGQRVTLRCSPRSGDLSVYWYQQSLDQGLQFLIQYYNGEERAKGNILERFSAQQFPDLHSELNLSSLELGDSALYFCASRGEGAGELFFGEGSRLTVL.

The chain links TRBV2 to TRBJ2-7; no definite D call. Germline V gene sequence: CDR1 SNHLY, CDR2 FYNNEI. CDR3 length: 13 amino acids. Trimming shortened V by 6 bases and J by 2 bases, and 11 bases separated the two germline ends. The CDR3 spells CASRAGVAYEQYF. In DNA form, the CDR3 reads TGTGCCAGCAGGGCAGGCGTCGCCTACGAGCAGTACTTC.

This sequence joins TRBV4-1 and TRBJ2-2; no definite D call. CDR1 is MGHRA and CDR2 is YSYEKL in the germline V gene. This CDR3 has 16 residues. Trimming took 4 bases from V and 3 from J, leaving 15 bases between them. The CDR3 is CASSPLQRSDTGELFF. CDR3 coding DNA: TGCGCCAGCAGCCCTCTTCAGCGTTCGGACACCGGGGAGCTGTTTTTT.

CDR3 in amino acids: CASSVQRGFNEQFF. CDR3 DNA: TGTGCCAGCAGCGTCCAGCGGGGCTTCAATGAGCAGTTCTTC. The V gene is TRBV9, the J gene TRBJ2-1; 7 nucleotides align to TRBD2. The germline V gene encodes CDR1 SGDLS and CDR2 YYNGEE. V lost 2 bases, J lost 6 bases, and 5 bases stayed unmatched. The CDR3 runs 14 residues.

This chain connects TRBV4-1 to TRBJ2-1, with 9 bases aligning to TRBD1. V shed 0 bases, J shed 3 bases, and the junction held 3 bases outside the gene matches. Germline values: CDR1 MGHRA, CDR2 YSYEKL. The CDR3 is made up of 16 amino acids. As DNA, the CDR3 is TGCGCCAGCAGCCAAGATTGGGGACAGGGCTACAATGAGCAGTTCTTC. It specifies CASSQDWGQGYNEQFF.

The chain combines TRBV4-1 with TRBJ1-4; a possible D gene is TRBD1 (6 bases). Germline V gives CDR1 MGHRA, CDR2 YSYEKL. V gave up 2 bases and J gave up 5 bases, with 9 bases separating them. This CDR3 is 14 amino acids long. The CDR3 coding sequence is TGCGCCAGCAGCCAACAGCAGGGGAATGAAAAACTGTTTTTT. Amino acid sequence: CASSQQQGNEKLFF.

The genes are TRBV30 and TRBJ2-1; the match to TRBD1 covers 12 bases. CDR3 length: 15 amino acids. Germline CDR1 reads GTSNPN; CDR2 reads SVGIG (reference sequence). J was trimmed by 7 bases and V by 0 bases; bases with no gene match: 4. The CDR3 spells CAWSVGTGGENEQFF. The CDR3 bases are TGTGCCTGGAGTGTAGGGACAGGGGGCGAGAATGAGCAGTTCTTC.

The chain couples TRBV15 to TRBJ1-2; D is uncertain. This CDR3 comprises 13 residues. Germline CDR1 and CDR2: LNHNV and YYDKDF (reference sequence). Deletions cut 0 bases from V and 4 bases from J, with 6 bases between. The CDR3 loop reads CATSRDNRYGYTF. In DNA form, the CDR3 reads TGTGCCACCAGCAGAGATAATCGCTATGGCTACACCTTC. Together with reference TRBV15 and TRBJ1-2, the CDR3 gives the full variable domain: DAMVIQNPRYQVTQFGKPVTLSCSQTLNHNVMYWYQQKSSQAPKLLFHYYDKDFNNEADTPDNFQSRRPNTSFCFLDIRSPGLGDTAMYLCATSRDNRYGYTFGSGTRLTVV.

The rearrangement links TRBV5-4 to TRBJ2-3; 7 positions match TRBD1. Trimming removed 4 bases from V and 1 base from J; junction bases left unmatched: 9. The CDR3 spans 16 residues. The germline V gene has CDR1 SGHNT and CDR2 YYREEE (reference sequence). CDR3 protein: CASSQAQGSRTDTQYF. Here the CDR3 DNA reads TGTGCCAGCAGCCAAGCACAGGGGAGTCGCACAGATACGCAGTATTTT.

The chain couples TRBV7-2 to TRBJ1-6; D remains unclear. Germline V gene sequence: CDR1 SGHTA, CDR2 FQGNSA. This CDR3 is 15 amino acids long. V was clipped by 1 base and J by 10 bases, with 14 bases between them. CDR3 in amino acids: CASSLEGGIRSPLHF. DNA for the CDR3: TGTGCCAGCAGCTTAGAAGGAGGGATCAGATCACCCCTCCACTTT.

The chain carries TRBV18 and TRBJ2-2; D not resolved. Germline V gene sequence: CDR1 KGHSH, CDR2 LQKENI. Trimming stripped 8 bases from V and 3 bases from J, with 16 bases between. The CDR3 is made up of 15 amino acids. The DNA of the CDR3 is TGTGCCAGCCTTCTTGACAATACCTACACCGGGGAGCTGTTTTTT. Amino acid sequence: CASLLDNTYTGELFF.

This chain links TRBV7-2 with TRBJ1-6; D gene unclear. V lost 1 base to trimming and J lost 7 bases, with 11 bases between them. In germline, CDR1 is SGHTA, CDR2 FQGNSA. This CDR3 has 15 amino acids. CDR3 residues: CASSLVSLKNSPLHF. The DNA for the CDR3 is TGTGCCAGCAGCTTAGTCAGTCTGAAAAATTCACCCCTCCACTTT.

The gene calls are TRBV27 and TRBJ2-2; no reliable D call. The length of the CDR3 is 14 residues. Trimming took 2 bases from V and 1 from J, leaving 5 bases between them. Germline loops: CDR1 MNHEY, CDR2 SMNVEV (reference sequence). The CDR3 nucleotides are TGTGCCAGCAGTTTAATCCTGAACACCGGGGAGCTGTTTTTT. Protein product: CASSLILNTGELFF.

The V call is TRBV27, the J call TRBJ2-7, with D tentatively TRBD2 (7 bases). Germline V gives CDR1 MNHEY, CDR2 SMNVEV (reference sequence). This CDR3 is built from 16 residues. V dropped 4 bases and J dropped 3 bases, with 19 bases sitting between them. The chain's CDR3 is CASSSIAAGHHYEQYF. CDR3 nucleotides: TGTGCCAGCAGTTCAATCGCAGCGGGACACCACTACGAGCAGTACTTC.

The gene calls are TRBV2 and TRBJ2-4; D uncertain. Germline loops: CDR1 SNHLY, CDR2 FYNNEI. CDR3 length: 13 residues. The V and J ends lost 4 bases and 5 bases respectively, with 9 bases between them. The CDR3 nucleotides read TGTGCCAGCAGTGTATACAACCAAAACATTCAGTACTTC. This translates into CASSVYNQNIQYF.

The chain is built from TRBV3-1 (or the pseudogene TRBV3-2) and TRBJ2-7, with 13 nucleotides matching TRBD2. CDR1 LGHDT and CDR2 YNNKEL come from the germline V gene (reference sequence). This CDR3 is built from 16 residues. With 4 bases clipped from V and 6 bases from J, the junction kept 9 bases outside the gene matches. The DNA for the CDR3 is TGTGCCAGCAGCCGAAGCCGGACTAGCGGGAGTTCCGAGCAGTACTTC. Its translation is CASSRSRTSGSSEQYF.

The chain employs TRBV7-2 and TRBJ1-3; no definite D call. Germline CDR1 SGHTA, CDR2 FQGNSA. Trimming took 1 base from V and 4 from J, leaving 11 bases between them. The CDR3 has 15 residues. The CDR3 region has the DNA TGTGCCAGCAGCTTAGGGCAGGAAAGAGGAAACACCATATATTTT. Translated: CASSLGQERGNTIYF.

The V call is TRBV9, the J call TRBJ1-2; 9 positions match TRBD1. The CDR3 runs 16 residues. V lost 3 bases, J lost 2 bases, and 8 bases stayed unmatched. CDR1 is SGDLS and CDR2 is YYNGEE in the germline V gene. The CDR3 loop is CASSANLGQGNYGYTF. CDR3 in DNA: TGTGCCAGCAGCGCTAACCTTGGACAGGGGAACTATGGCTACACCTTC.

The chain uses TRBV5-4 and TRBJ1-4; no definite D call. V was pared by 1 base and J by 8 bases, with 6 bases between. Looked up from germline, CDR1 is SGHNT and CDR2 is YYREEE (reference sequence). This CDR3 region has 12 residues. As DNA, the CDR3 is TGTGCCAGCAGCTTGTACGGGGAAAAACTGTTTTTT. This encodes CASSLYGEKLFF.

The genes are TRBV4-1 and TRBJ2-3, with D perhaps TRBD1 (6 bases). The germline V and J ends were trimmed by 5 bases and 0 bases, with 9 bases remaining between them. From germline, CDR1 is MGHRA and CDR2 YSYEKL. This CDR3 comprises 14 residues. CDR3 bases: TGCGCCAGCAGCTTCGGACAGAGCACAGATACGCAGTATTTT. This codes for CASSFGQSTDTQYF.

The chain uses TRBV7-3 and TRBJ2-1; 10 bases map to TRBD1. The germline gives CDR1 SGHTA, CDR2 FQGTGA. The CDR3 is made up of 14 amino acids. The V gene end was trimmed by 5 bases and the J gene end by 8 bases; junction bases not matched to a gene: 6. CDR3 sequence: CASSPGTGVDEQFF. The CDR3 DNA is TGTGCCAGCAGCCCCGGGACAGGGGTCGATGAGCAGTTCTTC.

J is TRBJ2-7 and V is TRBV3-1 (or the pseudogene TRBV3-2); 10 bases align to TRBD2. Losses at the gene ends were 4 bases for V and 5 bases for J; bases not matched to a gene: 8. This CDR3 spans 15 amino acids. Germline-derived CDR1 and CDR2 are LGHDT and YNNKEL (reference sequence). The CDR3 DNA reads TGTGCCAGCAGCCCTCTAGCGGGAGCCCCCCACGAGCAGTACTTC. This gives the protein CASSPLAGAPHEQYF.

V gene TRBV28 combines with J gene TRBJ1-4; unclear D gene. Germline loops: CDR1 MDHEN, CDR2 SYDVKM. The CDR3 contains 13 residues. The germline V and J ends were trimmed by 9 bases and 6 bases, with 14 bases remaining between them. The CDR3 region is CASLRERDEKLFF. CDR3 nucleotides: TGTGCCAGTCTCCGGGAAAGGGATGAAAAACTGTTTTTT.

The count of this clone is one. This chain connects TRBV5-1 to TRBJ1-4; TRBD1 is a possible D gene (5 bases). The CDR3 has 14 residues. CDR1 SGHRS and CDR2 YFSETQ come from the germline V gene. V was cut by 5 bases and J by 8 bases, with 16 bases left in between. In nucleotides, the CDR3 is TGCGCCAGCAGGGGGACCGGGGGAGGCGAAAAACTGTTTTTT. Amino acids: CASRGTGGGEKLFF.